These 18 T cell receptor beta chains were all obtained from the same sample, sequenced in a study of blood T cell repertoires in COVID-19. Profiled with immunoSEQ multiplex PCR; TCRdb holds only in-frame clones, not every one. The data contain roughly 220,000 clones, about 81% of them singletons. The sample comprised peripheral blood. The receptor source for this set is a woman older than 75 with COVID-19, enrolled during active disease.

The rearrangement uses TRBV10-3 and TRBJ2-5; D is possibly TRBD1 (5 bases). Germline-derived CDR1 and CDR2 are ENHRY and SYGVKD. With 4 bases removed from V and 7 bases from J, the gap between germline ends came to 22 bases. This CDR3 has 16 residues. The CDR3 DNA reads TGTGCCATCAGTGGGGTGGGGCGGACCGCCTTTGGGACCCAGTACTTC. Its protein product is CAISGVGRTAFGTQYF.

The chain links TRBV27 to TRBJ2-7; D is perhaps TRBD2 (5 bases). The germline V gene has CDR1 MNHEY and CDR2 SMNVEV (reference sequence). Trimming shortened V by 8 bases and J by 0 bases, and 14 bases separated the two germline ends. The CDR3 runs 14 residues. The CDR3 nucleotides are TGTGCCAGCGGGTTCGAGGGTCCCTCCTACGAGCAGTACTTC. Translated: CASGFEGPSYEQYF.

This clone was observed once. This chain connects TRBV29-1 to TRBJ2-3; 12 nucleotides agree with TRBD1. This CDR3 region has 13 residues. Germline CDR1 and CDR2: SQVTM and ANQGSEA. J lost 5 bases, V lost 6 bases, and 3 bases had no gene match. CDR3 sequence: CSVGQGAGDTQYF. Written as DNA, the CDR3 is TGCAGCGTGGGACAGGGGGCGGGAGATACGCAGTATTTT.

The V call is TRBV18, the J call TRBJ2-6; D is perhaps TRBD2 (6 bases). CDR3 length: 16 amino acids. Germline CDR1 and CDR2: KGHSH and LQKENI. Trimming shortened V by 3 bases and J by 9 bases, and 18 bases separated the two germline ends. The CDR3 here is CASSPEHSGTLNVLTF. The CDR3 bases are TGTGCCAGCTCACCTGAACACTCCGGGACTCTCAACGTCCTGACTTTC.

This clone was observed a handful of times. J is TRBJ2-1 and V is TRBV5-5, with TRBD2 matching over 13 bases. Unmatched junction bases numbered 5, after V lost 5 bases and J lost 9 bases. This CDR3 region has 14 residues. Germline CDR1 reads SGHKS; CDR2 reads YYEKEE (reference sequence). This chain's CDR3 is CASRPRLAGGEQFF. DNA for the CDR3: TGTGCCAGCAGGCCCCGACTAGCGGGGGGTGAGCAGTTCTTC.

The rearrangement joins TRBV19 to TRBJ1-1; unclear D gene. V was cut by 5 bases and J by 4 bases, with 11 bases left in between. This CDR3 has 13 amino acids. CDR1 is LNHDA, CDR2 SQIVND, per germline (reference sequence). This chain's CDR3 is CASSGFSGTEAFF. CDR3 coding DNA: TGTGCCAGTAGTGGGTTTAGCGGCACTGAAGCTTTCTTT.

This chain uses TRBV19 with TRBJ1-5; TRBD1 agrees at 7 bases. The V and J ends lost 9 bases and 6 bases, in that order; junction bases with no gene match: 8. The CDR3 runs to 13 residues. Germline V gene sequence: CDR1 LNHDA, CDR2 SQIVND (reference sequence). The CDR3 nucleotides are TGTGCCAGCCGACAGGGACGGGGTCAGCCCCAGCATTTT. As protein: CASRQGRGQPQHF.

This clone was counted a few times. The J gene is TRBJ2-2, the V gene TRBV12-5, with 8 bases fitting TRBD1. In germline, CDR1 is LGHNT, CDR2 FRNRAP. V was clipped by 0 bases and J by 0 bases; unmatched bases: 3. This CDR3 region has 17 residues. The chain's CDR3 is CASGLVWTGSNTGELFF. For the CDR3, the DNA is TGTGCTAGTGGTTTGGTCTGGACAGGGTCGAACACCGGGGAGCTGTTTTTT.

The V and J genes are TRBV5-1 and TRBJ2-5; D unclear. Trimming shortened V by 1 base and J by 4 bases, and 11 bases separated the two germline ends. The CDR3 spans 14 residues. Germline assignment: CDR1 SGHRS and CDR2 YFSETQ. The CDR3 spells CASSLSPIRETQYF. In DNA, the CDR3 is TGCGCCAGCAGCTTGTCTCCAATCAGAGAGACCCAGTACTTC.

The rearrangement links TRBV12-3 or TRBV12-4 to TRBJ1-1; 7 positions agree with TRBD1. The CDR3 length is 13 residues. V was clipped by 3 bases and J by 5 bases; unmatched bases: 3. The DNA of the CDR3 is TGTGCCAGCAGTTTGACAGGGAGGACTGAAGCTTTCTTT. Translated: CASSLTGRTEAFF.

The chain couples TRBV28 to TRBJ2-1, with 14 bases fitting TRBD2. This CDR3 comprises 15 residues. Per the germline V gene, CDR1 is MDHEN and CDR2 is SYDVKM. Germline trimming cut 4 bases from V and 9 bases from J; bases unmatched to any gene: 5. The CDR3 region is CASSYGTSGSGEQFF. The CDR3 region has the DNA TGTGCCAGCAGTTACGGGACTAGCGGGAGCGGTGAGCAGTTCTTC.

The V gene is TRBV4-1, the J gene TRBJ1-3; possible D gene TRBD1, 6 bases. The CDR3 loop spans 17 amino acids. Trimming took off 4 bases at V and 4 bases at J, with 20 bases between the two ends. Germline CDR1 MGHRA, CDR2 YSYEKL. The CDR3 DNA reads TGCGCCAGCAGCCTTATACCATGGGGGCGTAGAGGAAACACCATATATTTT. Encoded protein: CASSLIPWGRRGNTIYF.

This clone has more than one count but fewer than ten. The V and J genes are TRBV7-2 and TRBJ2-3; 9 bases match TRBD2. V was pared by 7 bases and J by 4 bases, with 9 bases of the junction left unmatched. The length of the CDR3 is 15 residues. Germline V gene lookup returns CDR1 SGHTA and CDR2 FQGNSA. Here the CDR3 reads CASTFSGSVPDTQYF. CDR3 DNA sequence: TGTGCCAGCACCTTTAGCGGGAGTGTTCCAGATACGCAGTATTTT.

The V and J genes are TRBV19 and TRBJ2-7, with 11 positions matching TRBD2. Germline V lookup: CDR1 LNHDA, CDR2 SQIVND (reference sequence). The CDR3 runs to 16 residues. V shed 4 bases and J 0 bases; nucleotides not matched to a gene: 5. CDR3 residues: CASSTSSGGPSYEQYF. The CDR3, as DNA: TGTGCCAGTAGTACATCTAGCGGGGGGCCCTCCTACGAGCAGTACTTC.

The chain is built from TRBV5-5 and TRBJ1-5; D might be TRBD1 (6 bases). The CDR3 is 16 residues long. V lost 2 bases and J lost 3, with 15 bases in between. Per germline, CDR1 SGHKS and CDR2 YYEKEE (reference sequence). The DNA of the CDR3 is TGTGCCAGCAGCTTCCGGGACACCCCCATCAATCAGCCCCAGCATTTT. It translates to CASSFRDTPINQPQHF. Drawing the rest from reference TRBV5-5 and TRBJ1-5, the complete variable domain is DAGVTQSPTHLIKTRGQQVTLRCSPISGHKSVSWYQQVLGQGPQFIFQYYEKEERGRGNFPDRFSARQFPNYSSELNVNALLLGDSALYLCASSFRDTPINQPQHFGDGTRLSIL.

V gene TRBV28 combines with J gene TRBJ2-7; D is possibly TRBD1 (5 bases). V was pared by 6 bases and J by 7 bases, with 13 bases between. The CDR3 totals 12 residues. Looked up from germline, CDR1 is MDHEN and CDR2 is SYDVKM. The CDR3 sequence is CASRASRAEQYF. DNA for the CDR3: TGTGCCAGCAGGGCCAGCAGGGCAGAGCAGTACTTC.

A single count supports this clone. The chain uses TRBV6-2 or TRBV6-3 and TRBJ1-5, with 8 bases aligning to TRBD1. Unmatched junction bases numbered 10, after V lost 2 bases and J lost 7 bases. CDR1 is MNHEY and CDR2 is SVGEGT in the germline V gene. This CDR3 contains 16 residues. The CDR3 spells CASSYTGQVRGQPQHF. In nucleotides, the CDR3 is TGTGCCAGCAGTTACACGGGACAGGTCAGGGGACAGCCCCAGCATTTT.

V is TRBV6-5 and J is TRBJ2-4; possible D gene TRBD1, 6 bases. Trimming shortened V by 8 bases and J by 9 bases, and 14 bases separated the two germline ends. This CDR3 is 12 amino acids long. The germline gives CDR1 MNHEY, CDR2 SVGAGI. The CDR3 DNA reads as TGTGCCAGCGACCGGGACACCGGCATTCAGTACTTC. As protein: CASDRDTGIQYF.